This TCR beta chain was retrieved from a study of OX40 agonist ivuxolimab in advanced cancers. Whole-study findings and limits: The mean number of expanded clones was higher in CD8+ T cells than in CD4+.

Data came from immunoSEQ multiplex PCR; TCRdb stores just in-frame clones and leaves some out. The sample includes 90,000 or so clones, roughly 89% seen only once; the top ten take around 0.34%. This CDR3 is built from 14 residues. The germline V gene encodes CDR1 SGHTA and CDR2 FQGNSA. Germline trimming cut 1 base from V and 10 bases from J; bases unmatched to any gene: 5. As regards this clone: Antigen: not known.

The gene calls are TRBV7-2 and TRBJ2-4; 9 nucleotides align to TRBD1. The TCR originated in an adult with an advanced solid tumor such as melanoma, head and neck, liver or kidney cancer. Sequenced material: CD4+ or CD8+ T cells sorted from blood, taken in a trial of the OX40 agonist ivuxolimab. The CDR3 DNA is TGTGCCAGCAGCTTAGAAGGGACAGGGACTATTCAGTACTTC. Encoded protein: CASSLEGTGTIQYF. Filled out from reference TRBV7-2 and TRBJ2-4, the complete variable domain reads GAGVSQSPSNKVTEKGKDVELRCDPISGHTALYWYRQSLGQGLEFLIYFQGNSAPDKSGLPSDRFSAERTGGSVSTLTIQRTQQEDSAVYLCASSLEGTGTIQYFGAGTRLSVL.